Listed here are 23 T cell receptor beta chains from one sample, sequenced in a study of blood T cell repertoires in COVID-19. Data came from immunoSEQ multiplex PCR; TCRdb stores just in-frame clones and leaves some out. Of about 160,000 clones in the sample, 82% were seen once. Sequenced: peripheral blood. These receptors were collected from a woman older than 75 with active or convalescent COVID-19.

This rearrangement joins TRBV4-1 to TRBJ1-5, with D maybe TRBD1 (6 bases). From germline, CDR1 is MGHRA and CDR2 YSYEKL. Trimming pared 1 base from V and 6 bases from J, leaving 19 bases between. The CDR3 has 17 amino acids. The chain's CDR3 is CASSQVAGGVGGQPQHF. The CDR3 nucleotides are TGCGCCAGCAGCCAAGTCGCGGGGGGCGTAGGGGGTCAGCCCCAGCATTTT.

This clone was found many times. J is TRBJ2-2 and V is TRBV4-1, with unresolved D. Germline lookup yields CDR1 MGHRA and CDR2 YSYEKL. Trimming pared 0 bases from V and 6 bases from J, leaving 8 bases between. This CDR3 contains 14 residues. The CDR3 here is CASSQDEVPGELFF. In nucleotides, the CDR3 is TGCGCCAGCAGCCAAGATGAGGTCCCCGGGGAGCTGTTTTTT.

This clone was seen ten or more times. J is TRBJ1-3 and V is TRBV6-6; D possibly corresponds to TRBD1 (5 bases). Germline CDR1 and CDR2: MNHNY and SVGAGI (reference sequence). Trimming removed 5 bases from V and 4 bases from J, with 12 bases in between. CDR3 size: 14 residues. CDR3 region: CASSLDSLGNTIYF. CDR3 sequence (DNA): TGTGCCAGCAGTCTAGACAGTTTAGGAAACACCATATATTTT.

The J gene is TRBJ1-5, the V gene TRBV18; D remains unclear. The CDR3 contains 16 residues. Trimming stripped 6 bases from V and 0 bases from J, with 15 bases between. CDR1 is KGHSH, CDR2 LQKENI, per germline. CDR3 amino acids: CASSDLPGFSNQPQHF. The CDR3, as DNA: TGTGCCAGCTCTGATCTTCCAGGATTTAGCAATCAGCCCCAGCATTTT.

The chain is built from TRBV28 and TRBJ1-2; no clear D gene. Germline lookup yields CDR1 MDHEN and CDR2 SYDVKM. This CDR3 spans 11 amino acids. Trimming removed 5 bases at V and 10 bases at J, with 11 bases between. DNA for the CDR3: TGTGCCAGCAGTGGTGACACGGACTACACCTTC. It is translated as CASSGDTDYTF.

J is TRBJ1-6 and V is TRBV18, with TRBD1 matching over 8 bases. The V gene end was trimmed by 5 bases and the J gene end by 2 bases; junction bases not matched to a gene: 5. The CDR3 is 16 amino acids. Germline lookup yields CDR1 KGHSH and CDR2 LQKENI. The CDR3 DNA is TGTGCCAGCTCAAAACAGGGGGTCGCCTATAATTCACCCCTCCACTTT. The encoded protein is CASSKQGVAYNSPLHF.

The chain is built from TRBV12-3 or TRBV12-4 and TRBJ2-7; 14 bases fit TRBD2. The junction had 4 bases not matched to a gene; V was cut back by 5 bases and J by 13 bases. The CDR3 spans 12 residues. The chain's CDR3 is CASSRGLAGGYF. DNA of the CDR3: TGTGCCAGCAGTCGCGGACTAGCGGGAGGTTACTTC.

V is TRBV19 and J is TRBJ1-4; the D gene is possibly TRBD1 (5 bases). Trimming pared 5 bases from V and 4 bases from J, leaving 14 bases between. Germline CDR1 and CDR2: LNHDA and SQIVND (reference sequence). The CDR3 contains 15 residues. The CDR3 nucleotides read TGTGCCAGTAGTTTGGGGCACAGGATTAATGAAAAACTGTTTTTT. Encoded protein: CASSLGHRINEKLFF. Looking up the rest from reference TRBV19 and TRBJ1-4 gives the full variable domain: DGGITQSPKYLFRKEGQNVTLSCEQNLNHDAMYWYRQDPGQGLRLIYYSQIVNDFQKGDIAEGYSVSREKKESFPLTVTSAQKNPTAFYLCASSLGHRINEKLFFGSGTQLSVL.

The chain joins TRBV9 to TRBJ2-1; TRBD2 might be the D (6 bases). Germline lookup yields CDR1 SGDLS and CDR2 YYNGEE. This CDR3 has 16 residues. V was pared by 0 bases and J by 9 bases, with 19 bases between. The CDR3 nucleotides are TGTGCCAGCAGCGTAGAGGGGACTGTTATCATCGGTGAGCAGTTCTTC. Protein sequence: CASSVEGTVIIGEQFF.

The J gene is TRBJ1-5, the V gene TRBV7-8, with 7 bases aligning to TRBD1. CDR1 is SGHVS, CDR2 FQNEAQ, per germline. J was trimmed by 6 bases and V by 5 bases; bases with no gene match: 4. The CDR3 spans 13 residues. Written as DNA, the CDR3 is TGTGCCAGCAGCCAAACAGGGGTTCAGCCCCAGCATTTT. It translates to CASSQTGVQPQHF. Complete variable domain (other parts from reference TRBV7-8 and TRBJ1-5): GAGVSQSPRYKVAKRGQDVALRCDPISGHVSLFWYQQALGQGPEFLTYFQNEAQLDKSGLPSDRFFAERPEGSVSTLKIQRTQQEDSAVYLCASSQTGVQPQHFGDGTRLSIL.

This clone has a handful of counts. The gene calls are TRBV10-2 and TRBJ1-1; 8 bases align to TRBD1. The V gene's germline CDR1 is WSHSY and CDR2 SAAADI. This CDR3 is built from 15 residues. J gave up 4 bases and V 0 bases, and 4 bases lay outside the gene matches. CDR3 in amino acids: CASSESIQGGTEAFF. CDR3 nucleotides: TGCGCCAGCAGTGAGTCGATACAGGGGGGCACTGAAGCTTTCTTT.

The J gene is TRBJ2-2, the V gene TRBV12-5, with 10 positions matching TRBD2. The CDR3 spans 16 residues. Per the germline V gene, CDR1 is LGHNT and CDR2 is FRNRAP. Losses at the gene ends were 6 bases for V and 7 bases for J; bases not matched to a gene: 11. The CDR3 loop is CASGGPLAGAGGELFF. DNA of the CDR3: TGTGCTAGTGGGGGGCCGCTAGCGGGAGCGGGCGGGGAGCTGTTTTTT.

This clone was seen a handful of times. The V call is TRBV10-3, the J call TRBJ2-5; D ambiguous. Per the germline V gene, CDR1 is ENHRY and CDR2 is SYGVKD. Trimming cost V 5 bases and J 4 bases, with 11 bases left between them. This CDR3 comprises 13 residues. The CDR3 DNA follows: TGTGCCATCAGTCTTCTCCCCGGAGAGACCCAGTACTTC. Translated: CAISLLPGETQYF.

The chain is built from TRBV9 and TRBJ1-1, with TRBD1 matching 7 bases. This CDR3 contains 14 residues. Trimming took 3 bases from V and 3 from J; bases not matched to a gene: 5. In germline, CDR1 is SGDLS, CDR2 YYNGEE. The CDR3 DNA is TGTGCCAGCAGCGAGGGACAGATCCACACTGAAGCTTTCTTT. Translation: CASSEGQIHTEAFF.

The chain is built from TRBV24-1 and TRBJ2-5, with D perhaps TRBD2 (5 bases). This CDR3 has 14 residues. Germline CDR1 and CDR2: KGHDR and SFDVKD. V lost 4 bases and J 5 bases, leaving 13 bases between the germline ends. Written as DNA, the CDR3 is TGTGCCACCAGTGAAGCGGAGGTTGGGGAGACCCAGTACTTC. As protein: CATSEAEVGETQYF.

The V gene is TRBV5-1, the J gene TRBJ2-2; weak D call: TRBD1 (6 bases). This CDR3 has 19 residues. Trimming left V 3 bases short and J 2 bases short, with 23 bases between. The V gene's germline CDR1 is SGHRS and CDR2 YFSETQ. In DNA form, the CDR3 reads TGCGCCAGCAGCTCATTGAGGCCGGGCTGGGGGCGCAACACCGGGGAGCTGTTTTTT. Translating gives CASSSLRPGWGRNTGELFF.

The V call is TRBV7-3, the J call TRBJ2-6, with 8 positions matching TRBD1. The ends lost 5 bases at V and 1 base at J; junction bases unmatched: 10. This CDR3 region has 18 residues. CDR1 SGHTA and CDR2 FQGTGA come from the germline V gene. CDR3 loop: CASSLNRGIGSGANVLTF. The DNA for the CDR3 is TGTGCCAGCAGCCTTAACAGGGGGATCGGTTCTGGGGCCAACGTCCTGACTTTC.

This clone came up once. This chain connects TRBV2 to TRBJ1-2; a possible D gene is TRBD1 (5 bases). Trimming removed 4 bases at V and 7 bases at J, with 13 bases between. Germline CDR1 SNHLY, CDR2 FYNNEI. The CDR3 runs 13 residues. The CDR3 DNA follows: TGTGCCAGCAGTGTGGATGGGGGGGTTGGCTACACCTTC. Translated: CASSVDGGVGYTF.

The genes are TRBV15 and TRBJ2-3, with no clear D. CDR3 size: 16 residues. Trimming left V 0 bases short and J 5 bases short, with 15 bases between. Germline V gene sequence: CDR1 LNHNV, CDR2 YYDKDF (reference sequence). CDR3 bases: TGTGCCACCAGCAGAGAATTTCTTAGTCTAGTAGATACGCAGTATTTT. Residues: CATSREFLSLVDTQYF.

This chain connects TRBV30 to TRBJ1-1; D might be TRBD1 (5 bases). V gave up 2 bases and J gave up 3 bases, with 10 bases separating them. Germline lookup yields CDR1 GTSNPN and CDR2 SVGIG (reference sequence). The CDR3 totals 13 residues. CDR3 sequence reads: CAWSPGGDTEAFF. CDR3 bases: TGTGCCTGGAGTCCCGGGGGGGACACTGAAGCTTTCTTT.

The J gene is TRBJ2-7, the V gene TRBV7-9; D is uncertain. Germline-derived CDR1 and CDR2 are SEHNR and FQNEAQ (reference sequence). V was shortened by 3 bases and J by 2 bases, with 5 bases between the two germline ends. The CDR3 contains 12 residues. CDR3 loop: CASSFLPYEQYF. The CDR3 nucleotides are TGTGCCAGCAGCTTCCTCCCCTACGAGCAGTACTTC. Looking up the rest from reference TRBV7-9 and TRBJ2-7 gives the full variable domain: DTGVSQNPRHKITKRGQNVTFRCDPISEHNRLYWYRQTLGQGPEFLTYFQNEAQLEKSRLLSDRFSAERPKGSFSTLEIQRTEQGDSAMYLCASSFLPYEQYFGPGTRLTVT.

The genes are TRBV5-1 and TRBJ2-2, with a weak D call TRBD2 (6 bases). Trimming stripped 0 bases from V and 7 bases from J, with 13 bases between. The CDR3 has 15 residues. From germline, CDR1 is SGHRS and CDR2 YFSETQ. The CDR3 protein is CASSLVSLAVGELFF. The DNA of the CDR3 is TGCGCCAGCAGCTTGGTCTCACTAGCAGTCGGGGAGCTGTTTTTT. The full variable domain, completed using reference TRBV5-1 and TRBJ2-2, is KAGVTQTPRYLIKTRGQQVTLSCSPISGHRSVSWYQQTPGQGLQFLFEYFSETQRNKGNFPGRFSGRQFSNSRSEMNVSTLELGDSALYLCASSLVSLAVGELFFGEGSRLTVL.

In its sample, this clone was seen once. The CDR3 loop reads CASSELAEPEQYF. DNA for the CDR3: TGTGCCAGCAGTGAACTAGCGGAGCCCGAGCAGTACTTC. The genes are TRBV25-1 and TRBJ2-7; 7 nucleotides agree with TRBD2. The V and J ends lost 2 bases and 6 bases, in that order; junction bases with no gene match: 4. Germline lookup yields CDR1 MGHDK and CDR2 SYGVNS. The CDR3 is 13 residues long.